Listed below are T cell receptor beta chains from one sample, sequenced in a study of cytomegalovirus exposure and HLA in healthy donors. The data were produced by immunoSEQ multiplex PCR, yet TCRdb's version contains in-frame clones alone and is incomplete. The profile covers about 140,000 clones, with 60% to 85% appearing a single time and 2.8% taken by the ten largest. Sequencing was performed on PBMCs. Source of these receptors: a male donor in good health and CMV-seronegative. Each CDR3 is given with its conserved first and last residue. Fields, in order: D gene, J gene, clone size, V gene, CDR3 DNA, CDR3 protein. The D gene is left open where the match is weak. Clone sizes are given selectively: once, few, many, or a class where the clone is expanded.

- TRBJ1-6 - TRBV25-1 TGTGCCACTGGTCGGGGGACGGAAAATTCACCCCTCCACTTT CATGRGTENSPLHF
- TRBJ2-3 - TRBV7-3 TGTGCCAGCAGCTTAGGGCAGGCCTCACTCCGCACAGATACGCAGTATTTT CASSLGQASLRTDTQYF
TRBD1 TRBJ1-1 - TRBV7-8 TGTGCCAGCAGCTCCCTGAGACAGGGCGATGGGGAAGCTTTCTTT CASSSLRQGDGEAFF
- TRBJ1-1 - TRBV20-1 TGCAGTGCTAGAGATAGGGGGGAAGCTTTCTTT CSARDRGEAFF
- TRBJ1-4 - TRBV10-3 TGTGCCATCAGTGACGGGGTTCGGAGAAAGAATGAAAAACTGTTTTTT CAISDGVRRKNEKLFF
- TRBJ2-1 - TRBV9 TGTGCCAGCAGCCTCCAGGACTTAAATGAGCAGTTCTTC CASSLQDLNEQFF
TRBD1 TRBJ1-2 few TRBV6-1 TGTGCCAGCAGTGGAATGACAGGGACTTATGGCTACACCTTC CASSGMTGTYGYTF
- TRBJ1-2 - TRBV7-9 TGTGCCAGCAGCCCCCCCGTGGGCACTCCCAACTATGGCTACACCTTC CASSPPVGTPNYGYTF
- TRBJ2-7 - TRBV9 TGTGCCAGCAGCGCCCACCCGAGGAACTTC CASSAHPRNF
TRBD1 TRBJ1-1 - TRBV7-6 TGTGCCAGCAGCTATGGGACAGTTTTGAACACTGAAGCTTTCTTT CASSYGTVLNTEAFF
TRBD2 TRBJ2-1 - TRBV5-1 TGCGCCAGCAGCTTGGCCGGAGGACTAGCGGCTTTGGAGCAGTTCTTC CASSLAGGLAALEQFF
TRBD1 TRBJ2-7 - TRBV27 TGTGCCAGCAGTGATGGGGACAGTGGGAGAGAGCAGTACTTC CASSDGDSGREQYF
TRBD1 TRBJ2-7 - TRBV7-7 TGTGCTAGCAGCTTGGTTCTGACAGGGGGCTTGCTATCCTACGAGCAGTACTTC CASSLVLTGGLLSYEQYF
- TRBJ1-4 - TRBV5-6 TGTGCCAGCAGCTTGGGGGGCAGGGGCGCAGCTTATGAAAAACTGTTTTTT CASSLGGRGAAYEKLFF
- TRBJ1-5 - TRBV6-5 TGTGCCAGCAGTCGGGGGGCGAGCAATCAGCCCCAGCATTTT CASSRGASNQPQHF
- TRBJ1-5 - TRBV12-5 TGTGCTAGTGGTTTGGTAGAGGGCCTCAATCAGCCCCAGCATTTT CASGLVEGLNQPQHF
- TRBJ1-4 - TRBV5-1 TGCGCCAGCAGCTTGGATCGGGAGTGGCAGGGCCTGTTTTTT CASSLDREWQGLFF
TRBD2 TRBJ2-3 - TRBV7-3 TGTGCCAGCAGCCGGAGACTAGCGGGGACCACAGATACGCAGTATTTT CASSRRLAGTTDTQYF
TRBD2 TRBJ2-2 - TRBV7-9 TGTGCCAGCACCCAATCCGGGACTAGTCTCGGGGAGCTGTTTTTT CASTQSGTSLGELFF
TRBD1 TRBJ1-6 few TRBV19 TGTGCCAGTAGTATAGATGCTGGGACAGGGGATAATTCACCCCTCCACTTT CASSIDAGTGDNSPLHF
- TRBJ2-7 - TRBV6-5 TGTGCCAGCAGTTATGCCCCCGAGGACGAGCAGTACTTC CASSYAPEDEQYF
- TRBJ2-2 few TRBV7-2 TGTGCCAGCAGCTCAGGGGTAACCGGGGAGCTGTTTTTT CASSSGVTGELFF
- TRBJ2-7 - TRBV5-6 TGTGCCAGCAGCTTGGGACAGGCCAGCTACGAGCAGTACTTC CASSLGQASYEQYF
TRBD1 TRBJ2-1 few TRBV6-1 TGTGCCAGCAGTGTTACCGGGACAGCCTACAATGAGCAGTTCTTC CASSVTGTAYNEQFF
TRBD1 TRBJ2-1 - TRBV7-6 TGTGCCAGCAGCTTAGGAACCAGGGACAGTGAGCAGTTCTTC CASSLGTRDSEQFF
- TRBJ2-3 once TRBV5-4 TGTGCCAGCAGCTTGGCCGCGAACAGGGATACGCAGTATTTT CASSLAANRDTQYF
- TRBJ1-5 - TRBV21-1 TGTGCCAGCAGCAAAACGGGGGTCAGGGTGTATCAGCCCCAGCATTTT CASSKTGVRVYQPQHF
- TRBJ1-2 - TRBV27 TGTGCCAGCAGTTCATTAGATCCGGCTGGAGGAGTCTCTGGCTACACCTTC CASSSLDPAGGVSGYTF
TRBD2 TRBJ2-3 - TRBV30 TGTGCCTGGAGTAGGACTAGCGGGAGTACAGATACGCAGTATTTT CAWSRTSGSTDTQYF
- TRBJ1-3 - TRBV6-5 TGTGCCAGCAGTACCAGTGGGGCAGATGGAAACACCATATATTTT CASSTSGADGNTIYF
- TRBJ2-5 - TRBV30 TGTGCCTGGACTTACGCGTACCAAGAGACCCAGTACTTC CAWTYAYQETQYF
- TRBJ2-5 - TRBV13 TGTGCCAGCAGCTTAGTTTCTGGTGCGGCTCTTTACTTC CASSLVSGAALYF
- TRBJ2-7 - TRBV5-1 TGCGCCAGCAGCTTGGGCGGGACAGCAGCCTACGAGCAGTACTTC CASSLGGTAAYEQYF
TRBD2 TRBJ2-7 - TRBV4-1 TGCGCCAGCAGCCAAGGAGTTTCGGGGAGGGCGTACTTC CASSQGVSGRAYF
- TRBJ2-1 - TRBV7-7 TGTCCTAGCAGCTCGAACAGGGGGGGGAGTAATGAGCAGTTCTTC CPSSSNRGGSNEQFF
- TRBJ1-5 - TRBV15 TGTGCCACCAGCAGAACTCGGACAGAGTCCCAGCATTTT CATSRTRTESQHF
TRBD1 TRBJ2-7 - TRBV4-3 TGCGCCAGCAGCCAAGATCTTGGGGACAGGGGGCGATTCGGGCAGTACTTC CASSQDLGDRGRFGQYF
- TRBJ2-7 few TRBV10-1 TGCGCCAGCAGTGCTAACTCCTACGAGCAGTACTTC CASSANSYEQYF
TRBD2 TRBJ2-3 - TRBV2 TGTGCCAGCAACCCTAGCGGGGGGGCCTCCCCAGATACGCAGTATTTT CASNPSGGASPDTQYF
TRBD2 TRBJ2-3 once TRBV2 TGTGCCAGCAGTGAAGCGGGACTAGCGGGATCAGATACGCAGTATTTT CASSEAGLAGSDTQYF
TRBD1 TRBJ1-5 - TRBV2 TGTGCCAGCAGACCCGGGACAGGGGGTCAGCCCCAGCATTTT CASRPGTGGQPQHF
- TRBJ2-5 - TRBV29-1 TGCAGCGTGCAGGGCAGGCTCCAAGAGACCCAGTACTTC CSVQGRLQETQYF
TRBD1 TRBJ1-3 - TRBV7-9 TGTGCCAGCAGCCCTCCGGGACAGGGGTTGGGAAACACCATATATTTT CASSPPGQGLGNTIYF
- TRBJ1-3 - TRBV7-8 TGTGCCAGCAGCTTAGCGCGTTCAGGGGTAGGAAACACCATATATTTT CASSLARSGVGNTIYF
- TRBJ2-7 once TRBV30 TGTGCCTGGAGTGCACCTAGGCCCCTCTCCTACGAGCAGTACTTC CAWSAPRPLSYEQYF
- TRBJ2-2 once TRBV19 TGTGCCAGTATTGATAGGGGAAAAACCGGGGAGCTGTTTTTT CASIDRGKTGELFF
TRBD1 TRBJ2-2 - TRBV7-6 TGTGCCAGCAGCCCCATTCCGGACAGGGGGAACACCGGGGAGCTGTTTTTT CASSPIPDRGNTGELFF
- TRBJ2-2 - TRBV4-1 TGCGCCCGCAGCCAAGAGAGGACTCCGGGCACCGGGGAGCTGTTTTTT CARSQERTPGTGELFF